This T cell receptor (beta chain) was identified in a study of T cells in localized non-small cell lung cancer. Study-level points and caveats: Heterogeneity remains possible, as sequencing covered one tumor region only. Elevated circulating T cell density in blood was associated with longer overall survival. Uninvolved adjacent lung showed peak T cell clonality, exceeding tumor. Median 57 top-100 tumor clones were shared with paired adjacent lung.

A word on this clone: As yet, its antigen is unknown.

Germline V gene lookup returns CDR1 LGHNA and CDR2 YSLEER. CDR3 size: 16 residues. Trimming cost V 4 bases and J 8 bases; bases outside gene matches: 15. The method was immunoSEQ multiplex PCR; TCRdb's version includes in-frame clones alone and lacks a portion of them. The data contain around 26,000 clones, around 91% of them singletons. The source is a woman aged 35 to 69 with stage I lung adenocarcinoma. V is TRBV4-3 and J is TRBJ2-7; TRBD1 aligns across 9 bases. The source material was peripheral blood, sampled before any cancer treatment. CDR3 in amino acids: CASSPSLSLGQGKQYF. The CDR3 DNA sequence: TGCGCCAGCAGCCCTTCCCTGTCCCTAGGACAGGGGAAGCAGTACTTC.